These 13 T cell receptor beta chains came from one sample sequenced in a study of human T cells and chemical hapten exposure. As to time point: patch test 1, 2 weeks after DPC sensitization. As for treatment: therapeutic diphenylcyclopropenone sensitization with weekly scalp DPC. TCRdb reanalysed the RACE reads using MiXCR and keeps one entry per CDR3 protein. The table records 350,000 or so distinct CDR3 sequences, about 7% of them present only once. Sequencing was performed on whole blood, taken in connection with sensitization to the hapten diphenylcyclopropenone (DPC). These receptors all come from a woman between 18 and 29 years old with alopecia areata. Some clones in this sample may be carry-over from other donors' samples.

This clonotype is large by share. The rearrangement links TRBV18 to TRBJ2-7; 12 bases are a match to TRBD2. After removal of 4 bases from V and 2 bases from J, the junction contained 6 bases not matched to a gene. Germline V CDR1 and CDR2: KGHSH, LQKENI. The CDR3 is 16 residues long. In DNA, the CDR3 is TGTGCCAGCTCACGACCTAGCGGGGGGGAAACCTACGAGCAGTACTTC. Translation: CASSRPSGGETYEQYF.

The rearrangement joins TRBV7-9 to TRBJ1-6; 9 nucleotides agree with TRBD1. CDR1 is SEHNR, CDR2 FQNEAQ, per germline (reference sequence). Losses at the gene ends were 3 bases for V and 8 bases for J; bases not matched to a gene: 5. CDR3 length: 15 amino acids. For the CDR3, the DNA is TGTGCCAGCAGCTTTGGACAGGGGATTGATTCACCCCTCCACTTT. Residues: CASSFGQGIDSPLHF.

This clonotype was seen ten or more times. This rearrangement joins TRBV20-1 to TRBJ2-1, with a tentative D call TRBD2 (7 bases). CDR3 size: 14 residues. Germline CDR1 reads DFQATT; CDR2 reads SNEGSKA (reference sequence). Trimming took off 7 bases at V and 1 base at J, with 14 bases between the two ends. The DNA of the CDR3 is TGCAGTGGGCGTAGGGGGGGGTCCTACAATGAGCAGTTCTTC. It encodes CSGRRGGSYNEQFF.

This clonotype was seen a few times. This chain joins TRBV11-2 and TRBJ1-1, with D unclear. The CDR3 extends over 14 amino acids. V gave up 1 base and J gave up 6 bases, with 12 bases separating them. Germline V CDR1 and CDR2: SGHAT, FQNNGV. CDR3 sequence reads: CASSLGGGTAEAFF. The CDR3 DNA follows: TGTGCCAGCAGCTTAGGGGGTGGTACGGCTGAAGCTTTCTTT.

In this sample, this clonotype turned up a few times. This chain uses TRBV10-3 with TRBJ1-1; 7 bases agree with TRBD1. CDR1 and CDR2 (germline): ENHRY, SYGVKD. V was pared by 3 bases and J by 6 bases, with 4 bases of the junction left unmatched. This CDR3 comprises 13 residues. The CDR3 DNA reads as TGTGCCATCAGTGAAAGAGGGGGCCCTGAAGCTTTCTTT. It yields the protein CAISERGGPEAFF.

The CDR3, as DNA: TGTGCCAGCAGCCAAGAAGGCAGGGGTCGTGGCTACACCTTC. It is translated as CASSQEGRGRGYTF. The rearrangement joins TRBV3-1 to TRBJ1-2; D possibly corresponds to TRBD1 (6 bases). Germline assignment: CDR1 LGHDT and CDR2 YNNKEL (reference sequence). V was shortened by 0 bases and J by 7 bases, with 12 bases between the two germline ends. The CDR3 contains 14 residues.

This clonotype was seen only a few times. The rearrangement joins TRBV10-3 to TRBJ2-3, with a possible D match to TRBD2 (5 bases). The V end was cut by 7 bases, the J end by 1 base, with 12 bases between. Germline CDR1 and CDR2: ENHRY and SYGVKD. CDR3 length: 14 residues. CDR3 sequence: CAITPSLGTDTQYF. CDR3 in DNA: TGTGCCATCACCCCTAGCCTTGGCACAGATACGCAGTATTTT.

The chain combines TRBV19 with TRBJ2-3; 7 nucleotides agree with TRBD1. Germline V gene sequence: CDR1 LNHDA, CDR2 SQIVND (reference sequence). This CDR3 is 15 amino acids long. The V and J ends lost 4 bases and 4 bases, in that order; junction bases with no gene match: 8. CDR3 nucleotides: TGTGCCAGTAGTAGAGCAACCCAGGGGGCAGATACGCAGTATTTT. Amino acid sequence: CASSRATQGADTQYF.

This clonotype appeared many times. V and J are TRBV12-3 or TRBV12-4 and TRBJ2-5; 7 bases match TRBD1. V lost 6 bases, J lost 3 bases, and 4 bases stayed unmatched. The length of the CDR3 is 13 residues. The CDR3 nucleotides are TGTGCCAGCAGCTCCACAGGGGAAGAGACCCAGTACTTC. Protein sequence: CASSSTGEETQYF.

This clonotype has only a few counts. The genes are TRBV5-5 and TRBJ2-7; 9 bases align to TRBD1. Germline V gene lookup returns CDR1 SGHKS and CDR2 YYEKEE (reference sequence). Trimming removed 4 bases from V and 2 bases from J; junction bases left unmatched: 7. CDR3 length equals 15 residues. The CDR3 here is CASSLRGQGPYEQYF. The CDR3 DNA reads TGTGCCAGCAGCCTAAGGGGACAGGGCCCCTACGAGCAGTACTTC.

This clonotype was recorded a few times. J is TRBJ1-3 and V is TRBV12-3 or TRBV12-4; 7 nucleotides align to TRBD1. This CDR3 is 14 amino acids long. V was clipped by 5 bases and J by 2 bases; unmatched bases: 3. CDR3 sequence reads: CASSPTGTGNTIYF. The DNA of the CDR3 is TGTGCCAGCAGTCCGACAGGGACTGGAAACACCATATATTTT.

This clonotype was seen ten or more times. The CDR3: CASSLGGSNEQFF. CDR3 nucleotide sequence: TGCGCCAGCAGCTTGGGGGGGTCCAATGAGCAGTTCTTC. V is TRBV5-1 and J is TRBJ2-1, with D perhaps being TRBD1 or TRBD2 (5 bases each). The germline V gene encodes CDR1 SGHRS and CDR2 YFSETQ. The V end lost 0 bases, the J end lost 6 bases, and 7 bases lay between the germline ends. CDR3 length: 13 residues.

The V call is TRBV4-3, the J call TRBJ2-7, with D perhaps matching TRBD1 (6 bases). Germline V gene sequence: CDR1 LGHNA, CDR2 YSLEER. The CDR3 consists of 15 residues. V was clipped by 0 bases and J by 0 bases, with 9 bases between them. The CDR3 region is CASSQDLDSSYEQYF. CDR3 in DNA: TGCGCCAGCAGCCAAGATCTGGACAGCTCCTACGAGCAGTACTTC.